The 22 T cell receptor beta chains below all came from one sample that was sequenced in a study of cytotoxic CD8 clonotypes in ibrutinib-treated CLL. Some clones are missing from TCRdb's copy, which holds only in-frame ones; the method was immunoSEQ multiplex PCR. The sample gives about 130,000 clones, 80% to 90% of which show up once; roughly 2% is in the top ten. The sequencing used PBMCs, collected after 24 months of ibrutinib treatment. Source of these receptors: a human donor with chronic lymphocytic leukemia.

There are a few counts of this clone. This chain uses TRBV11-1 with TRBJ1-1; D gene unclear. This CDR3 spans 13 amino acids. The germline V gene encodes CDR1 SGHAT and CDR2 FQDESV (reference sequence). Trimming stripped 3 bases from V and 1 base from J, with 6 bases between. The CDR3 loop is CASSFRQNTEAFF. The DNA of the CDR3 is TGTGCCAGCAGCTTTCGACAGAACACTGAAGCTTTCTTT.

The V and J genes are TRBV10-3 and TRBJ2-4; 12 bases are a match to TRBD1. CDR1 is ENHRY and CDR2 is SYGVKD in the germline V gene. V lost 5 bases, J lost 6 bases, and 8 bases stayed unmatched. CDR3 length: 16 residues. The CDR3 reads CAISSQGDRGRNIQYF. DNA for the CDR3: TGTGCCATCAGTTCCCAGGGGGACAGGGGGCGAAACATTCAGTACTTC.

This chain joins TRBV7-2 and TRBJ1-2; 7 bases are shared with TRBD1. With V trimmed by 3 bases and J by 4 bases, 2 bases remained unmatched. Looked up from germline, CDR1 is SGHTA and CDR2 is FQGNSA. CDR3 length: 13 amino acids. The CDR3 reads CASSFPGGYGYTF. CDR3 sequence (DNA): TGTGCCAGCAGCTTCCCAGGGGGCTATGGCTACACCTTC.

The chain links TRBV27 to TRBJ1-2; 7 bases agree with TRBD1. V was clipped by 7 bases and J by 2 bases; unmatched bases: 4. Germline CDR1 is MNHEY and CDR2 is SMNVEV (reference sequence). The CDR3 loop spans 13 amino acids. In nucleotides, the CDR3 is TGTGCCAGCAAGAGGGACAGCAACTATGGCTACACCTTC. Its translation: CASKRDSNYGYTF.

This clone is labeled as large (0.1 to 1%). The rearrangement uses TRBV25-1 and TRBJ1-6; 9 nucleotides match TRBD1. With 4 bases clipped from V and 6 bases from J, the junction kept 4 bases outside the gene matches. In germline, CDR1 is MGHDK, CDR2 SYGVNS. The CDR3 consists of 15 residues. The CDR3 coding sequence is TGTGCCAGCAGTGCAAGGGGACAGGGTAATTCACCCCTCCACTTT. It is translated as CASSARGQGNSPLHF.

This chain links TRBV10-2 with TRBJ2-1; D gene unclear. This CDR3 is 16 amino acids long. The V end lost 3 bases, the J end lost 0 bases, and 12 bases lay between the germline ends. In germline, CDR1 is WSHSY, CDR2 SAAADI. DNA for the CDR3: TGCGCCAGCAGTGACGGAGCCTCGGGCTCCTACAATGAGCAGTTCTTC. This codes for CASSDGASGSYNEQFF.

This clone has just a few counts. This chain links TRBV27 with TRBJ2-7, with TRBD2 matching 8 bases. This CDR3 spans 15 amino acids. The germline V gene encodes CDR1 MNHEY and CDR2 SMNVEV (reference sequence). Trimming cost V 6 bases and J 0 bases; bases outside gene matches: 7. In DNA form, the CDR3 reads TGTGCCAGCAGGCTCACTAGCGGACCCTCCTACGAGCAGTACTTC. It codes for CASRLTSGPSYEQYF.

This chain uses TRBV5-1 with TRBJ2-7, with D possibly TRBD2 on 5 matching bases. Germline CDR1 reads SGHRS; CDR2 reads YFSETQ. CDR3 length: 14 residues. The germline V and J ends were trimmed by 2 bases and 5 bases, with 14 bases remaining between them. For the CDR3, the DNA is TGCGCCAGCAGCTTCGGTGGAGCGGCCGACGAGCAGTACTTC. Translated, it gives CASSFGGAADEQYF.

V is TRBV10-3 and J is TRBJ1-1; D is unclear. The V end lost 7 bases, the J end lost 4 bases, and 7 bases lay between the germline ends. This CDR3 comprises 11 residues. Germline V gene sequence: CDR1 ENHRY, CDR2 SYGVKD. The CDR3 DNA sequence: TGTGCCATCATGGAGGGCACTGAAGCTTTCTTT. It codes for CAIMEGTEAFF.

The gene calls are TRBV28 and TRBJ1-2; no clear D. The V gene lost 5 bases and the J gene lost 2 bases, with 15 bases spanning the gap. This CDR3 region has 15 residues. Germline V gene sequence: CDR1 MDHEN, CDR2 SYDVKM. CDR3 amino acids: CASSPLGLVNYGYTF. CDR3 in DNA: TGTGCCAGCAGTCCCCTGGGTCTAGTAAACTATGGCTACACCTTC.

V is TRBV9 and J is TRBJ2-2, with TRBD1 matching over 12 bases. The germline V gene encodes CDR1 SGDLS and CDR2 YYNGEE. Unmatched junction bases numbered 4, after V lost 3 bases and J lost 4 bases. This CDR3 comprises 16 residues. CDR3 sequence (DNA): TGTGCCAGCAGCGCCGGGACAGGGGGCGGCACCGGGGAGCTGTTTTTT. This codes for CASSAGTGGGTGELFF.

The chain recombines TRBV6-1 with TRBJ1-1; no clear D. Trimming removed 8 bases at V and 1 base at J, with 11 bases between. The germline gives CDR1 MNHNS, CDR2 SASEGT. This CDR3 region has 13 residues. CDR3 sequence: CASVRHSNTEAFF. The CDR3 DNA is TGTGCCAGCGTGAGGCATTCGAACACTGAAGCTTTCTTT.

The chain combines TRBV27 with TRBJ2-5; a possible D gene is TRBD1 (5 bases). The CDR3 has 12 residues. Trimming removed 3 bases from V and 4 bases from J, with 6 bases in between. CDR1 is MNHEY and CDR2 is SMNVEV in the germline V gene (reference sequence). CDR3 sequence (DNA): TGTGCCAGCAGTTTCCAGGGAGAGACCCAGTACTTC. As protein: CASSFQGETQYF.

The chain combines TRBV6-4 with TRBJ2-1; TRBD2 aligns across 13 bases. Per the germline V gene, CDR1 is MRHNA and CDR2 is SNTAGT. The CDR3 is 17 residues long. V dropped 4 bases and J dropped 5; count of bases not matched to a gene: 8. The CDR3, as DNA: TGTGCCAGCAGTGCCACGCCCGGACTAGCGGGAGACAATGAGCAGTTCTTC. As protein: CASSATPGLAGDNEQFF.

This rearrangement joins TRBV5-6 to TRBJ2-5, with unresolved D. Between the trimmed V and J ends, which lost 0 bases and 7 bases, there was a span of 4 bases. Germline values: CDR1 SGHDT, CDR2 YYEEEE. The CDR3 length is 11 residues. CDR3 loop: CASSLVGTQYF. The DNA for the CDR3 is TGTGCCAGCAGCTTGGTTGGGACCCAGTACTTC.

The V gene is TRBV4-3, the J gene TRBJ2-3; the match to TRBD2 covers 7 bases. After removal of 0 bases from V and 0 bases from J, the junction contained 9 bases not matched to a gene. Germline values: CDR1 LGHNA, CDR2 YSLEER. The CDR3 loop spans 18 amino acids. CDR3 in DNA: TGCGCCAGCAGCCAAGATCTGGGCGGGAGTGCTAGCACAGATACGCAGTATTTT. Protein sequence: CASSQDLGGSASTDTQYF.

The rearrangement joins TRBV7-2 to TRBJ1-2, with a tentative D call TRBD1 (5 bases). Trimming left V 5 bases short and J 2 bases short, with 18 bases between. The CDR3 has 16 residues. The V gene's germline CDR1 is SGHTA and CDR2 FQGNSA. The CDR3 reads CASSRGGSPANYGYTF. The CDR3 coding sequence is TGTGCCAGCAGCCGTGGGGGTTCACCAGCGAACTATGGCTACACCTTC.

This rearrangement joins TRBV5-1 to TRBJ1-3, with TRBD1 identical over 7 bases. Germline values: CDR1 SGHRS, CDR2 YFSETQ. The V and J ends lost 4 bases and 0 bases, in that order; junction bases with no gene match: 10. The CDR3 is made up of 17 amino acids. The CDR3 coding sequence is TGCGCCAGCAGCCCTGCCACAGGGGCAACCTCTGGAAACACCATATATTTT. This gives the protein CASSPATGATSGNTIYF.

The CDR3 sequence is CASSPRGGASLNTEAFF. CDR3 in DNA: TGTGCCAGCAGCCCCCGGGGGGGGGCCTCTCTGAACACTGAAGCTTTCTTT. The V call is TRBV9, the J call TRBJ1-1, with TRBD1 as a possible D gene (6 bases). Trimming removed 4 bases from V and 0 bases from J, with 19 bases in between. The CDR3 runs 17 residues. Per the germline V gene, CDR1 is SGDLS and CDR2 is YYNGEE.

The rearrangement links TRBV4-2 to TRBJ1-4; D unresolved. Trimming removed 0 bases from V and 5 bases from J, with 7 bases in between. CDR3 length: 14 residues. In germline, CDR1 is LGHNA, CDR2 YNFKEQ. This CDR3 reads CASSQDGGNEKLFF. In DNA, the CDR3 is TGTGCCAGCAGCCAAGACGGCGGGAATGAAAAACTGTTTTTT.

The J gene is TRBJ1-5, the V gene TRBV20-1; D might be TRBD1 (5 bases). Germline values: CDR1 DFQATT, CDR2 SNEGSKA (reference sequence). This CDR3 comprises 11 residues. The V gene lost 5 bases and the J gene lost 9 bases, with 11 bases spanning the gap. CDR3 sequence: CSAQQVGPQHF. The DNA of the CDR3 is TGCAGTGCTCAACAGGTTGGGCCCCAGCATTTT.

The rearrangement uses TRBV4-2 and TRBJ2-4, with 9 bases lining up with TRBD1. Losses at the gene ends were 4 bases for V and 8 bases for J; bases not matched to a gene: 3. Germline values: CDR1 LGHNA, CDR2 YNFKEQ. The CDR3 runs 13 residues. The CDR3, as DNA: TGTGCCAGCAGCCGGGACAGGGCGGACATTCAGTACTTC. As protein: CASSRDRADIQYF.